This T cell receptor beta chain appears in the sequencing data of a study of cytomegalovirus exposure and HLA in healthy donors. In the study overall: Earlier work reported about 110 million unique TCR beta sequences from 180 million or so T cells. Findings and limits, study-wide: Confirmation was obtained in vitro that a few CMV-associated chains are specific for CMV antigens. Reportedly, diagnosis of cytomegalovirus status by the classifier showed high specificity and sensitivity.

In germline, CDR1 is MNHEY, CDR2 SVGAGI. V shed 2 bases and J shed 6 bases, with 14 bases lying between them. The CDR3 consists of 15 residues. A remark on this clone: Antigen specificity is unknown.

60 Vbeta and 13 Jbeta primers were used in PCR. The protocol was immunoSEQ multiplex PCR, while the TCRdb copy is restricted to in-frame clones and leaves out a portion. The sample shows some 190,000 clones, roughly 73% of them seen only once. The sequence derives from a woman in her 30s in good health and CMV-seropositive. Sequencing was performed on PBMCs. The rearrangement links TRBV6-5 to TRBJ1-5; D gene ambiguous. The CDR3 loop is CASSYQGGVGQPQHF. CDR3 nucleotides: TGTGCCAGCAGTTACCAAGGCGGGGTAGGTCAGCCCCAGCATTTT.